Below, 20 T cell receptor beta chains from the same sample are listed, as sequenced in a study of identical twins. TCRdb analysed the 5' RACE reads with MiXCR anew, one entry per CDR3 protein. This table has fewer than 650,000 distinct CDR3 sequences, 9.5% to 10% appearing once. These data were also reused for a study on yellow fever vaccine responses in identical twins.

Sequencing was done on a sample of PBMCs. The receptors stem from a woman aged 18-30 years in good health.

The chain carries TRBV7-3 and TRBJ2-3, with 8 bases fitting TRBD2. Germline V gene lookup returns CDR1 SGHTA and CDR2 FQGTGA. The J segment lost 5 bases and the V segment lost 2 bases, leaving 3 bases of the junction unmatched. The CDR3 is 14 amino acids. The CDR3 region has the DNA TGTGCCAGCAGCTTAGTCGGGGGGGGAGATACGCAGTATTTT. It encodes CASSLVGGGDTQYF. Combining the CDR3 with reference TRBV7-3 and TRBJ2-3 gives the whole variable domain GAGVSQTPSNKVTEKGKYVELRCDPISGHTALYWYRQSLGQGPEFLIYFQGTGAADDSGLPNDRFFAVRPEGSVSTLKIQRTERGDSAVYLCASSLVGGGDTQYFGPGTRLTVL.

At least ten counts were recorded for this clonotype. This chain links TRBV12-3 or TRBV12-4 with TRBJ2-7; a possible D gene is TRBD2 (6 bases). CDR3 length: 15 amino acids. Trimming shortened V by 2 bases and J by 2 bases, and 13 bases separated the two germline ends. The CDR3 sequence is CASSLSGSGTYEQYF. CDR3 in DNA: TGTGCCAGCAGTTTATCCGGTAGCGGAACCTACGAGCAGTACTTC.

This chain connects TRBV3-1 to TRBJ2-5; D might be TRBD1 (5 bases). The CDR3 has 15 residues. Per germline, CDR1 LGHDT and CDR2 YNNKEL (reference sequence). V lost 1 base and J 0 bases, leaving 9 bases between the germline ends. Written as DNA, the CDR3 is TGTGCCAGCAGCCAAGGGACACGGTACCAAGAGACCCAGTACTTC. Translated, it gives CASSQGTRYQETQYF.

This clonotype was observed many times. The chain carries TRBV4-2 and TRBJ2-7; 10 bases match TRBD2. The CDR3 consists of 16 residues. CDR1 and CDR2 (germline): LGHNA, YNFKEQ. J gave up 5 bases and V 0 bases, and 7 bases lay outside the gene matches. CDR3 loop: CASSQDLRLAGHEQYF. The DNA for the CDR3 is TGTGCCAGCAGCCAAGATCTCAGACTAGCGGGCCACGAGCAGTACTTC.

This clonotype appeared a few times. The V gene is TRBV29-1, the J gene TRBJ2-1, with 14 bases that match TRBD2. The CDR3 has 18 amino acids. The V gene's germline CDR1 is SQVTM and CDR2 ANQGSEA. The V segment lost 3 bases and the J segment 0 bases; nucleotides outside the gene matches: 7. CDR3 protein: CSVDAATSGRASYNEQFF. The CDR3, as DNA: TGCAGCGTTGATGCGGCGACTAGCGGGAGGGCCTCCTACAATGAGCAGTTCTTC.

The chain is built from TRBV20-1 and TRBJ2-7; 13 nucleotides match TRBD2. The CDR3 contains 15 residues. Unmatched junction bases numbered 10, after V lost 5 bases and J lost 6 bases. Germline V gives CDR1 DFQATT, CDR2 SNEGSKA (reference sequence). The CDR3 DNA follows: TGCAGTGCTGGTTTACTAGCGGGAGGGCGGGGCGAGCAGTACTTC. Encoded protein: CSAGLLAGGRGEQYF.

The chain carries TRBV28 and TRBJ2-1; 7 bases are a match to TRBD2. The CDR3 spans 15 residues. Per germline, CDR1 MDHEN and CDR2 SYDVKM. The J segment lost 6 bases and the V segment lost 2 bases, leaving 7 bases of the junction unmatched. For the CDR3, the DNA is TGTGCCAGCAGTTTACCTAGCGGCGGCCCCAATGAGCAGTTCTTC. Amino acid sequence: CASSLPSGGPNEQFF.

This clonotype has at least ten counts. The chain combines TRBV12-3 or TRBV12-4 with TRBJ2-4, with 7 bases aligning to TRBD1. CDR3 length: 14 amino acids. V lost 2 bases and J lost 6; bases outside the gene matches: 4. CDR3 in amino acids: CASSLRGLGNIQYF. As DNA, the CDR3 is TGTGCCAGCAGTTTAAGGGGGCTGGGAAACATTCAGTACTTC.

The V gene is TRBV20-1, the J gene TRBJ2-4; 10 bases agree with TRBD2. In germline, CDR1 is DFQATT, CDR2 SNEGSKA (reference sequence). The V gene end was trimmed by 3 bases and the J gene end by 6 bases; junction bases not matched to a gene: 8. The CDR3 is made up of 15 amino acids. The CDR3 here is CSASSAGGPGNIQYF. DNA for the CDR3: TGCAGTGCTAGCTCAGCGGGGGGGCCGGGAAACATTCAGTACTTC.

This clonotype was picked up a small number of times. This chain uses TRBV20-1 with TRBJ2-1; 7 bases are shared with TRBD2. There are 16 residues in the CDR3. The V gene's germline CDR1 is DFQATT and CDR2 SNEGSKA (reference sequence). The trim removed 0 bases at V and 4 bases at J, leaving 9 bases unmatched. In DNA form, the CDR3 reads TGCAGTGCTAGAGATTCGGGTAGCGGGTCATACAATGAGCAGTTCTTC. Protein product: CSARDSGSGSYNEQFF.

This clonotype was observed at least ten times. J is TRBJ2-6 and V is TRBV7-9; D may be TRBD2 (5 bases). The V gene lost 7 bases and the J gene lost 2 bases, with 15 bases spanning the gap. This CDR3 comprises 16 residues. Germline V gene sequence: CDR1 SEHNR, CDR2 FQNEAQ (reference sequence). The CDR3 DNA follows: TGTGCCAGCACACAGCAACGGGGAGCTGGGGCCAACGTCCTGACTTTC. Amino acids: CASTQQRGAGANVLTF.

This clonotype was seen more than once but under ten times. The genes are TRBV29-1 and TRBJ2-7; TRBD2 agrees at 7 bases. J lost 3 bases, V lost 7 bases, and 3 bases had no gene match. The CDR3 runs to 11 residues. Germline values: CDR1 SQVTM, CDR2 ANQGSEA. DNA of the CDR3: TGCAGCGGGGGGGGAGGCTACGAGCAGTACTTC. This translates into CSGGGGYEQYF.

This clonotype was recorded many times. The chain has TRBV11-2 and TRBJ2-5; D ambiguous. The CDR3 spans 13 residues. V lost 4 bases and J 3 bases, leaving 9 bases between the germline ends. The germline gives CDR1 SGHAT, CDR2 FQNNGV. The CDR3 reads CASSYPLKETQYF. The CDR3 DNA reads TGTGCCAGCAGCTATCCTCTCAAAGAGACCCAGTACTTC.

In its sample, this clonotype was seen many times. V is TRBV20-1 and J is TRBJ2-1; either TRBD1 or TRBD2 may supply D (5 bases each). Germline values: CDR1 DFQATT, CDR2 SNEGSKA (reference sequence). The V gene lost 2 bases and the J gene lost 0 bases, with 14 bases spanning the gap. This CDR3 has 16 residues. This CDR3 is CSARSRDPSSYNEQFF. The CDR3, as DNA: TGCAGTGCTAGATCCCGGGACCCTAGCTCCTACAATGAGCAGTTCTTC.

This clonotype was seen more than once but under ten times. This sequence joins TRBV20-1 and TRBJ2-7; no clear D. Germline CDR1 and CDR2: DFQATT and SNEGSKA (reference sequence). This CDR3 region has 15 residues. Trimming shortened V by 0 bases and J by 0 bases, and 12 bases separated the two germline ends. CDR3 sequence: CSARDFGQNSYEQYF. In nucleotides, the CDR3 is TGCAGTGCTAGAGATTTCGGCCAGAACTCCTACGAGCAGTACTTC.

This clonotype was observed at least ten times. The genes are TRBV12-3 or TRBV12-4 and TRBJ2-2; 7 positions match TRBD1. V lost 6 bases to trimming and J lost 5 bases; unmatched junction nucleotides: 9. This CDR3 has 15 residues. CDR3 region: CASRYRGSFTGELFF. CDR3 coding DNA: TGTGCCAGCAGATACAGGGGTTCGTTTACCGGGGAGCTGTTTTTT.

This clonotype was seen more than once but under ten times. V usage is TRBV11-2 and J usage is TRBJ2-1; D gene ambiguous. V shed 4 bases and J shed 11 bases, with 9 bases lying between them. Germline V CDR1 and CDR2: SGHAT, FQNNGV. The CDR3 has 11 amino acids. The CDR3 reads CASSSEGKQFF. The CDR3 DNA sequence: TGTGCCAGCAGCTCAGAAGGGAAGCAGTTCTTC.

This sequence joins TRBV6-6 and TRBJ1-3; the D is unclear. Deletions cut 7 bases from V and 4 bases from J, with 11 bases between. Germline V gene sequence: CDR1 MNHNY, CDR2 SVGAGI (reference sequence). The length of the CDR3 is 13 residues. CDR3 nucleotide sequence: TGTGCCAGCACTCCCTCACAGGGAAACACCATATATTTT. It translates to CASTPSQGNTIYF.

In its sample, this clonotype was seen many times. The V and J genes are TRBV10-3 and TRBJ2-3; TRBD2 matches 11 bases. V was pared by 6 bases and J by 2 bases, with 1 base of the junction left unmatched. This CDR3 is 14 amino acids long. CDR1 and CDR2 from the germline V gene are ENHRY and SYGVKD. The CDR3 DNA reads as TGTGCCATCAGGGGACTAGCGGCCACAGATACGCAGTATTTT. Translating it yields CAIRGLAATDTQYF.

This clonotype was seen a few times. The rearrangement uses TRBV7-6 and TRBJ2-1, with D possibly TRBD1 on 6 matching bases. The germline V gene has CDR1 SGHVS and CDR2 FNYEAQ. V gave up 2 bases and J gave up 6 bases, with 26 bases separating them. This CDR3 is built from 19 residues. The CDR3 DNA sequence: TGTGCCAGCAGCTTATCACCCAGGACACAGGGTCGGGGTTTCAATGAGCAGTTCTTC. Translated: CASSLSPRTQGRGFNEQFF.